A selection of T cell receptor beta chains follows, all from one sample in a study of OX40 agonist ivuxolimab in advanced cancers. Only in-frame clones appear in the TCRdb table, and some are missing; sequencing was by immunoSEQ multiplex PCR. The sample has under 80,000 clones; approximately 89% are singletons. Here the sequenced sample was CD4+ or CD8+ T cells sorted from blood, taken in a trial of the OX40 agonist ivuxolimab. Receptor source: an adult with an advanced solid tumor such as melanoma, head and neck, liver or kidney cancer. Both conserved end residues are part of each CDR3. The D gene is left open where the match is weak. Clone size is stated in some rows and not others, as once, few, many or a class when expanded.

>TRBV5-1|TRBJ2-7|.|.
CASSLDTGFGYEQYF
TGCGCCAGCAGCTTGGATACAGGGTTCGGGTACGAGCAGTACTTC
>TRBV11-1|TRBJ2-3|TRBD2|.
CASSPGTSGSSTDTQYF
TGTGCCAGCAGCCCCGGGACTAGCGGGAGTAGCACAGATACGCAGTATTTT
>TRBV27|TRBJ2-7|TRBD1|.
CASSLSGQTNSYEQYF
TGTGCCAGCAGTTTATCGGGACAGACCAACTCCTACGAGCAGTACTTC
>TRBV9|TRBJ2-7|.|.
CASSVVEGGVHEQYF
TGTGCCAGCAGCGTAGTTGAGGGAGGCGTCCACGAGCAGTACTTC
>TRBV28|TRBJ2-1|TRBD2|.
CASSSGTSGEFYNEQFF
TGTGCCAGCAGTTCCGGGACTAGCGGGGAATTCTACAATGAGCAGTTCTTC
>TRBV11-3|TRBJ2-7|.|.
CASSLGGPYEQYF
TGTGCCAGCAGCTTAGGAGGACCCTACGAGCAGTACTTC
>TRBV30|TRBJ1-1|.|few
CAWSVGNTEAFF
TGTGCCTGGAGTGTAGGGAACACTGAAGCTTTCTTT
>TRBV28|TRBJ1-5|.|.
CASSLGPTAPQHF
TGTGCCAGCAGTTTAGGTCCTACGGCGCCCCAGCATTTT
>TRBV19|TRBJ1-1|.|.
CASITTGSRAEVFF
TGTGCCAGTATCACAACAGGGAGCAGAGCTGAAGTTTTCTTT
>TRBV11-2|TRBJ2-7|TRBD2|once
CASSSPGGAASYEQYF
TGTGCCAGCAGCAGTCCCGGGGGGGCCGCCTCCTACGAGCAGTACTTC
>TRBV7-8|TRBJ2-2|.|once
CASSHPGGTGNTGELFF
TGTGCCAGCAGCCATCCCGGGGGGACAGGGAACACCGGGGAGCTGTTTTTT
>TRBV7-9|TRBJ2-1|.|once
CASSSSNGDEQFF
TGTGCCAGCAGCTCGAGTAATGGGGATGAGCAGTTCTTC
>TRBV7-9|TRBJ1-4|.|.
CASSSAPFATNEKLFF
TGTGCCAGCAGCTCCGCACCCTTTGCAACTAATGAAAAACTGTTTTTT
>TRBV19|TRBJ1-5|.|once
CASSRDGRMDQPQHF
TGTGCCAGTAGTAGAGACGGGAGGATGGATCAGCCCCAGCATTTT